This T cell receptor (beta chain) came from a study of early T cells in non-severe SARS-CoV-2 infection. V was pared by 2 bases and J by 4 bases, with 3 bases of the junction left unmatched. Germline V gene data show CDR1 as MNHEY and CDR2 as SVGEGT. This CDR3 spans 16 amino acids. Study-wide findings and caveats: There was a bias toward anti-spike CD8 responses in VDJdb matching, which missed private and CD4 specificities.

As regards this clonotype: Antigen specificity is unknown.

Individual cDNA molecules received unique molecular identifiers. TCRdb re-called the 5' RACE reads through MiXCR, storing one row per CDR3 protein. The sample holds 55,000 to 70,000 distinct CDR3 sequences; roughly 11% are singletons and the top ten take 6.4%. V is TRBV6-2 or TRBV6-3 and J is TRBJ2-6; 9 bases are a match to TRBD1. This TCR came from an adult who was a healthcare worker with PCR-confirmed SARS-CoV-2 infection or an uninfected control (not recorded which). The source material was whole blood. The DNA for the CDR3 is TGTGCCAGCAGTTACGGACAGGGGACAGGGGCCAACGTCCTGACTTTC. Protein sequence: CASSYGQGTGANVLTF.